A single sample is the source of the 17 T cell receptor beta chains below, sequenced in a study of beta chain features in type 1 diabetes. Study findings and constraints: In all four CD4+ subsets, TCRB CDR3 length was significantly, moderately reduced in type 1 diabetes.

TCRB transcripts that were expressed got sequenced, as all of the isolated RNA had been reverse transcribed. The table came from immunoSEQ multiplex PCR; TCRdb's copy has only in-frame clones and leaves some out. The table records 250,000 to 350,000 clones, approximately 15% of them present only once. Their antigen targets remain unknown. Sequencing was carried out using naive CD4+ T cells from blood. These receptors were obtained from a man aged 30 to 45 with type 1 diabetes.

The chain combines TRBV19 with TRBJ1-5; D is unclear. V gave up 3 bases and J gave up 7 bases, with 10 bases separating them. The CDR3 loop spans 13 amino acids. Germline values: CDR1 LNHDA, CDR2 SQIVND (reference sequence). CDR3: CASSIHSRQPQHF. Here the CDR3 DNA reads TGTGCCAGTAGTATCCACAGTAGACAGCCCCAGCATTTT.

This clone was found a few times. CDR3 coding DNA: TGTGCCAGCAGCTACGAGGGGGTATCAGATACGCAGTATTTT. This translates into CASSYEGVSDTQYF. The V call is TRBV7-8, the J call TRBJ2-3; D possibly corresponds to TRBD1 (6 bases). Per germline, CDR1 SGHVS and CDR2 FQNEAQ. This CDR3 has 14 residues. Trimming cost V 4 bases and J 4 bases, with 12 bases left between them.

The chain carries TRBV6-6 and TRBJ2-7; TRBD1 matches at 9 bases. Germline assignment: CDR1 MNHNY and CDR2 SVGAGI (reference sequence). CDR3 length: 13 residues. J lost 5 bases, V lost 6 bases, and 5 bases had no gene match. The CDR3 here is CASRSGQGNEQYF. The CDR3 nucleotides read TGTGCCAGCAGGTCGGGACAGGGTAACGAGCAGTACTTC.

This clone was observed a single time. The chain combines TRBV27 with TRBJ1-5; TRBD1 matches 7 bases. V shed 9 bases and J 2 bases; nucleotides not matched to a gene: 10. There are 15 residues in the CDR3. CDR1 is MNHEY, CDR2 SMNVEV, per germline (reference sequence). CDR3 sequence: CASHHRQGGNQPQHF. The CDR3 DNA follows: TGTGCCAGTCACCATAGACAGGGTGGCAATCAGCCCCAGCATTTT.

CDR3 DNA: TGCGCCAGCAGCCAACAACAGGGGGCAGGTGAAAAACTGTTTTTT. Amino acids: CASSQQQGAGEKLFF. The chain joins TRBV4-3 to TRBJ1-4; TRBD1 matches 9 bases. The CDR3 covers 15 residues. The ends lost 2 bases at V and 7 bases at J; junction bases unmatched: 5. Germline CDR1 LGHNA, CDR2 YSLEER.

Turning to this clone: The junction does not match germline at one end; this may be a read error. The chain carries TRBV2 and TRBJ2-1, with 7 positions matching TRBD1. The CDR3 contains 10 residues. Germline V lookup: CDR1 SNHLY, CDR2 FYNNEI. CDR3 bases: TGTGCCAGCAGTGAGGACAGGAGGATCTTC. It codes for CASSEDRRIF.

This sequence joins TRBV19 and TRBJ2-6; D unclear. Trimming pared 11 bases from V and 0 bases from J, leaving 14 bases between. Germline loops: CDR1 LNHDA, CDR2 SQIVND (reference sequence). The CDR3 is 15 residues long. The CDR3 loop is CASSQLYSGANVLTF. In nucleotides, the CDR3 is TGTGCCTCTTCCCAACTTTACTCTGGGGCCAACGTCCTGACTTTC. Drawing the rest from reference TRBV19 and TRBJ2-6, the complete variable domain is DGGITQSPKYLFRKEGQNVTLSCEQNLNHDAMYWYRQDPGQGLRLIYYSQIVNDFQKGDIAEGYSVSREKKESFPLTVTSAQKNPTAFYLCASSQLYSGANVLTFGAGSRLTVL.

The CDR3 loop is CASSLAGLLHNEQFF. CDR3 nucleotide sequence: TGTGCCAGCAGTTTAGCGGGACTTCTCCACAATGAGCAGTTCTTC. The chain uses TRBV27 and TRBJ2-1, with D possibly being TRBD2 (6 bases). The germline CDR1 and CDR2 sequences are MNHEY and SMNVEV (reference sequence). Trimming cost V 2 bases and J 5 bases, with 13 bases left between them. The CDR3 length is 15 residues.

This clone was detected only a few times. CDR3 loop: CASSPGQENEKLFF. For the CDR3, the DNA is TGTGCCAGCTCGCCGGGACAGGAAAATGAAAAACTGTTTTTT. The chain uses TRBV18 and TRBJ1-4; 8 bases are shared with TRBD1. Germline V gene lookup returns CDR1 KGHSH and CDR2 LQKENI. V gave up 6 bases and J gave up 5 bases; unmatched junction bases: 5. The CDR3 is 14 residues long.

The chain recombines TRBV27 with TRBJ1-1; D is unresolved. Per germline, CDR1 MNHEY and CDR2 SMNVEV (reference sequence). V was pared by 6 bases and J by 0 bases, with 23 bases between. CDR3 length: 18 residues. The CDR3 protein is CASSSSVVLNSMNTEAFF. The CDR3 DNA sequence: TGTGCCAGCAGCTCGTCCGTGGTCCTCAACTCCATGAACACTGAAGCTTTCTTT.

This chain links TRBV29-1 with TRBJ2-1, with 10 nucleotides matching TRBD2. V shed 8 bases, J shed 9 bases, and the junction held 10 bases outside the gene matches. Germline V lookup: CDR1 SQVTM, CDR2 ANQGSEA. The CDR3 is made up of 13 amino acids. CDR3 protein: CSCDLAGAGEQFF. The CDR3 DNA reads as TGCAGCTGTGACCTAGCGGGAGCCGGTGAGCAGTTCTTC.

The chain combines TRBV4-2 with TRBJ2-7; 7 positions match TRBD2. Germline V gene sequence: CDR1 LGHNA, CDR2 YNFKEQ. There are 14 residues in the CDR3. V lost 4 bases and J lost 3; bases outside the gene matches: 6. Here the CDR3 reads CASSPSGTNYEQYF. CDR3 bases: TGTGCCAGCAGCCCCAGCGGGACCAACTACGAGCAGTACTTC.

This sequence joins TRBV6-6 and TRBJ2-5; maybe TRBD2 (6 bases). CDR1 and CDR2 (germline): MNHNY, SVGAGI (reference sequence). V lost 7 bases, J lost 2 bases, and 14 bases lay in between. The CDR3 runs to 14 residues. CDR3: CASTLLGGQETQYF. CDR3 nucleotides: TGTGCCAGCACCCTACTCGGGGGTCAAGAGACCCAGTACTTC.

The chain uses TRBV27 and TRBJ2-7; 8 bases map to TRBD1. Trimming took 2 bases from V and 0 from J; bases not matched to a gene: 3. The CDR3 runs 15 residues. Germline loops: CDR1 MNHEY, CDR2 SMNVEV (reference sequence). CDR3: CASSLSQGASYEQYF. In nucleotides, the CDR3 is TGTGCCAGCAGTTTAAGTCAGGGGGCCTCCTACGAGCAGTACTTC.

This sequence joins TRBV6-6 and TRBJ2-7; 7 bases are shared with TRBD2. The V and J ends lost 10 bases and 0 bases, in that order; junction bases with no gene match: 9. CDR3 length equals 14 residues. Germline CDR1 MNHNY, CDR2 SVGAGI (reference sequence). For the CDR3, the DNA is TGTGCCACATCTAGCGGCTCGATCTCCTACGAGCAGTACTTC. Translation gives CATSSGSISYEQYF.

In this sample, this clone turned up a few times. The CDR3 coding sequence is TGTGCCTGTCGCCCTGGGGCCTCTGGGGCCAACGTCCTGACTTTC. It encodes CACRPGASGANVLTF. The V and J genes are TRBV30 and TRBJ2-6, with D perhaps matching TRBD1 (5 bases). Trimming left V 6 bases short and J 0 bases short, with 12 bases between. The CDR3 is 15 residues long. CDR1 is GTSNPN and CDR2 is SVGIG in the germline V gene (reference sequence).

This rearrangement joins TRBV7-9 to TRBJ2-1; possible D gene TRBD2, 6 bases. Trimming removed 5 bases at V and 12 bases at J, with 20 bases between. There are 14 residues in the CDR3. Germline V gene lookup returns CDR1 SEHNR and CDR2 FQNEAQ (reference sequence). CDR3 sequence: CASSPRDSPLGQFF. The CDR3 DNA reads TGTGCCAGCAGCCCAAGGGACTCACCACTTGGGCAGTTCTTC.